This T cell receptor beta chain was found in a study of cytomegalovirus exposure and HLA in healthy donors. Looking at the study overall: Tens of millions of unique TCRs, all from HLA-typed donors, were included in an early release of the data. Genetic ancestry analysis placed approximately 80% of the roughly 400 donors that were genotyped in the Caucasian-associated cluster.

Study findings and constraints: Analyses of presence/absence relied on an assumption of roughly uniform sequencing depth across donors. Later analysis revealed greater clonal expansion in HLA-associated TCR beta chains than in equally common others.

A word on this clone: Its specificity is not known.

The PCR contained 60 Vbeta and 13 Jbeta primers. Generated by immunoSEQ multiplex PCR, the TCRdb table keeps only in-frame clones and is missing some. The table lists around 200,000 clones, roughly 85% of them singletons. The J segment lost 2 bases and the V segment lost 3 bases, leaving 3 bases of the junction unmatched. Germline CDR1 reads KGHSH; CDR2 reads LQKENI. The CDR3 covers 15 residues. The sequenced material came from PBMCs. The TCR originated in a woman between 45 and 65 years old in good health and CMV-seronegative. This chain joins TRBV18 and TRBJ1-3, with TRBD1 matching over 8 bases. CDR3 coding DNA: TGTGCCAGCTCACCGGACAGGGTGGCTGGAAACACCATATATTTT. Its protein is CASSPDRVAGNTIYF.